The sequence of this TCR beta chain was determined in a study of T cell repertoires in ileal Crohn's disease. Study-wide context: About half of patients got postoperative therapy: around 10 thiopurines, some 19 anti-TNF.

This clone has just a few counts. CDR1 is LNHDA, CDR2 SQIVND, per germline (reference sequence). Trimming pared 4 bases from V and 7 bases from J, leaving 10 bases between. The CDR3 runs to 12 residues. The data were produced by immunoSEQ multiplex PCR, yet TCRdb's version contains in-frame clones alone and is incomplete. The data contain tens of thousands of clones, about 81% of them seen just once; the ten biggest clones take up around 5.6%. The receptor's source is an adult with Crohn's disease. The material sequenced was ileal tissue. J is TRBJ1-2 and V is TRBV19; possible D gene TRBD1, 5 bases. CDR3 DNA: TGTGCCAGTAGTAAGGGCAGGGCTGGCTACACCTTC. Translating it yields CASSKGRAGYTF. Supplemented by reference TRBV19 and TRBJ1-2, the full variable domain reads DGGITQSPKYLFRKEGQNVTLSCEQNLNHDAMYWYRQDPGQGLRLIYYSQIVNDFQKGDIAEGYSVSREKKESFPLTVTSAQKNPTAFYLCASSKGRAGYTFGSGTRLTVV.